Presented here are 23 T cell receptor beta chains from one specimen sequenced in a study of blood T cell repertoires in COVID-19. Only in-frame clones appear in the TCRdb table, and some are missing; sequencing was by immunoSEQ multiplex PCR. The table has 150,000 to 200,000 clones, about 83% seen once; the top ten hold 8% to 9.5%. Input material: peripheral blood. Receptors were obtained from a man aged 55 to 70 with acute or convalescent COVID-19.

V usage is TRBV9 and J usage is TRBJ1-2; 9 bases match TRBD1. The germline CDR1 and CDR2 sequences are SGDLS and YYNGEE. This CDR3 is 13 amino acids long. V lost 3 bases and J lost 8; bases outside the gene matches: 5. CDR3 in amino acids: CASSAGQGGGYTF. The CDR3 DNA reads TGTGCCAGCAGCGCGGGACAGGGAGGAGGCTACACCTTC. Combining the CDR3 with reference TRBV9 and TRBJ1-2 gives the whole variable domain DSGVTQTPKHLITATGQRVTLRCSPRSGDLSVYWYQQSLDQGLQFLIQYYNGEERAKGNILERFSAQQFPDLHSELNLSSLELGDSALYFCASSAGQGGGYTFGSGTRLTVV.

The chain links TRBV3-1 (or the pseudogene TRBV3-2) to TRBJ1-1; 8 bases line up with TRBD1. This CDR3 spans 14 amino acids. Trimming removed 0 bases from V and 7 bases from J; junction bases left unmatched: 4. Germline-derived CDR1 and CDR2 are LGHDT and YNNKEL (reference sequence). The CDR3 reads CASSQDLTGGEAFF. The CDR3 DNA sequence: TGTGCCAGCAGCCAAGATCTAACAGGGGGTGAAGCTTTCTTT.

The V call is TRBV5-1, the J call TRBJ2-7; 7 nucleotides align to TRBD1. Germline CDR1 reads SGHRS; CDR2 reads YFSETQ. This CDR3 has 13 residues. J gave up 3 bases and V 5 bases, and 5 bases lay outside the gene matches. Written as DNA, the CDR3 is TGCGCCAGCAGATATGGGACAGACTACGAGCAGTACTTC. Translation: CASRYGTDYEQYF.

The chain combines TRBV5-1 with TRBJ2-3, with a weak D call TRBD1 (5 bases). Trimming removed 0 bases at V and 2 bases at J, with 10 bases between. This CDR3 has 15 residues. CDR1 is SGHRS and CDR2 is YFSETQ in the germline V gene. CDR3 sequence: CASSLEGRATDTQYF. The CDR3 nucleotides read TGCGCCAGCAGCTTGGAGGGCAGGGCCACAGATACGCAGTATTTT.

The count of this clone is one. The CDR3 loop reads CASSLDNTQKLFF. The CDR3 DNA reads as TGTGCCAGCAGCTTAGACAATACACAAAAACTGTTTTTT. The chain combines TRBV11-2 with TRBJ1-4; no clear D gene. V was shortened by 0 bases and J by 9 bases, with 8 bases between the two germline ends. The germline CDR1 and CDR2 sequences are SGHAT and FQNNGV. The CDR3 loop spans 13 amino acids.

In this sample, this clone turned up a few times. CDR3 sequence: CASRDWNVAGDGYTF. CDR3 DNA: TGTGCCAGCAGGGATTGGAACGTGGCAGGGGATGGCTACACCTTC. The rearrangement links TRBV5-4 to TRBJ1-2; TRBD1 might be the D (6 bases). The CDR3 sequence is 15 residues long. Looked up from germline, CDR1 is SGHNT and CDR2 is YYREEE (reference sequence). V shed 5 bases and J shed 6 bases, with 20 bases lying between them.

CDR3: CASRSTAYEQYF. CDR3 DNA sequence: TGTGCCAGCAGATCCACGGCCTACGAGCAGTACTTC. This chain links TRBV2 with TRBJ2-7; unclear D gene. CDR1 is SNHLY and CDR2 is FYNNEI in the germline V gene. The CDR3 runs to 12 residues. Trimming took 6 bases from V and 2 from J, leaving 8 bases between them.

This rearrangement joins TRBV4-1 to TRBJ1-1; D is ambiguous. CDR3 size: 15 residues. The germline CDR1 and CDR2 sequences are MGHRA and YSYEKL. V was pared by 0 bases and J by 1 base, with 9 bases between. Here the CDR3 DNA reads TGCGCCAGCAGCCAAGAACTCCAGGCGAACACTGAAGCTTTCTTT. It translates to CASSQELQANTEAFF.

The chain links TRBV18 to TRBJ2-7, with TRBD2 matching 7 bases. The germline V gene encodes CDR1 KGHSH and CDR2 LQKENI. The CDR3 is 14 amino acids. V lost 3 bases and J lost 4; bases outside the gene matches: 6. The CDR3 region has the DNA TGTGCCAGCTCACCGTCCGCGGGGGAGTACGAGCAGTACTTC. Encoded protein: CASSPSAGEYEQYF.

The chain employs TRBV29-1 and TRBJ2-7; perhaps TRBD1 as D (6 bases). Germline V gene sequence: CDR1 SQVTM, CDR2 ANQGSEA. There are 17 residues in the CDR3. Trimming stripped 0 bases from V and 0 bases from J, with 18 bases between. CDR3 nucleotide sequence: TGCAGCGTTGAAGAGGGCCCGGACAGCCTTTTCTCCTACGAGCAGTACTTC. It encodes CSVEEGPDSLFSYEQYF.

This chain joins TRBV11-2 and TRBJ1-1; D might be TRBD1 (5 bases). The CDR3 sequence is 14 residues long. Trimming took off 2 bases at V and 5 bases at J, with 12 bases between the two ends. Germline CDR1 SGHAT, CDR2 FQNNGV. CDR3 residues: CASSLIGGETEAFF. The CDR3 DNA reads as TGTGCCAGCAGCTTAATCGGGGGAGAGACTGAAGCTTTCTTT.

The gene calls are TRBV3-1 (or the pseudogene TRBV3-2) and TRBJ2-2; 7 bases fit TRBD1. V shed 6 bases, J shed 3 bases, and the junction held 7 bases outside the gene matches. CDR1 LGHDT and CDR2 YNNKEL come from the germline V gene (reference sequence). This CDR3 is 15 amino acids long. DNA of the CDR3: TGTGCCAGCAGAGACCGGGACAGATACACCGGGGAGCTGTTTTTT. It yields the protein CASRDRDRYTGELFF.

This chain joins TRBV7-3 and TRBJ2-3, with TRBD2 as a possible D gene (5 bases). CDR3 length: 14 amino acids. Between the trimmed V and J ends, which lost 3 bases and 6 bases, there was a span of 13 bases. The germline CDR1 and CDR2 sequences are SGHTA and FQGTGA. CDR3: CASSFGGSGDTQYF. The CDR3 nucleotides read TGTGCCAGCAGCTTTGGAGGTTCGGGCGATACGCAGTATTTT.

The rearrangement uses TRBV19 and TRBJ1-1; 7 bases line up with TRBD1. V trimming: 5 bases; J trimming: 8 bases; junction bases outside the gene matches: 8. From germline, CDR1 is LNHDA and CDR2 SQIVND (reference sequence). This CDR3 has 13 residues. DNA of the CDR3: TGTGCCAGTAGTGCCGGGACAGCGAGAGAAGCTTTCTTT. Residues: CASSAGTAREAFF.

The chain combines TRBV18 with TRBJ2-4; 10 nucleotides align to TRBD1. Unmatched junction bases numbered 6, after V lost 3 bases and J lost 4 bases. Germline V CDR1 and CDR2: KGHSH, LQKENI. This CDR3 spans 16 amino acids. The CDR3 loop reads CASSPGQGMGKNIQYF. CDR3 DNA sequence: TGTGCCAGCTCACCGGGACAGGGGATGGGGAAAAACATTCAGTACTTC.

J is TRBJ1-4 and V is TRBV7-8; D is ambiguous. Germline V CDR1 and CDR2: SGHVS, FQNEAQ. The CDR3 loop spans 15 amino acids. V lost 2 bases and J lost 7, with 14 bases in between. CDR3: CASSLSNGDGEKLFF. The CDR3, as DNA: TGTGCCAGCAGCTTATCAAACGGGGATGGTGAAAAACTGTTTTTT.

The chain carries TRBV30 and TRBJ2-3; 10 positions agree with TRBD1. The CDR3 loop spans 15 amino acids. Germline lookup yields CDR1 GTSNPN and CDR2 SVGIG (reference sequence). Trimming cost V 3 bases and J 2 bases; bases outside gene matches: 5. The CDR3 DNA reads TGTGCCTGGAGCGCGGGACAGGGGAACACAGATACGCAGTATTTT. Amino acid sequence: CAWSAGQGNTDTQYF.

V is TRBV5-1 and J is TRBJ2-3; 7 bases map to TRBD1. This CDR3 is 15 amino acids long. The germline V gene has CDR1 SGHRS and CDR2 YFSETQ. The V gene end was trimmed by 6 bases and the J gene end by 2 bases; junction bases not matched to a gene: 9. CDR3 nucleotides: TGCGCCAGCAACAAGGGGGACAGTTACACAGATACGCAGTATTTT. Translation gives CASNKGDSYTDTQYF.

The chain links TRBV19 to TRBJ2-1; 8 bases are shared with TRBD1. Germline CDR1 LNHDA, CDR2 SQIVND (reference sequence). This CDR3 has 14 residues. The V gene end was trimmed by 9 bases and the J gene end by 8 bases; junction bases not matched to a gene: 12. In DNA, the CDR3 is TGTGCCAGCCAACCAAGGACAGGGTTGCATGAGCAGTTCTTC. Amino acids: CASQPRTGLHEQFF.

The chain uses TRBV5-1 and TRBJ2-2, with a tentative D call TRBD2 (5 bases). Trimming cost V 2 bases and J 4 bases, with 18 bases left between them. CDR1 and CDR2 from the germline V gene are SGHRS and YFSETQ. The CDR3 contains 17 residues. The CDR3 region is CASSFTRESDGTGELFF. The CDR3 bases are TGCGCCAGCAGCTTTACTAGGGAATCCGACGGCACCGGGGAGCTGTTTTTT.

This rearrangement joins TRBV5-1 to TRBJ2-7; D call uncertain. CDR3 length: 15 residues. V lost 2 bases, J lost 2 bases, and 14 bases lay in between. The germline gives CDR1 SGHRS, CDR2 YFSETQ. In DNA, the CDR3 is TGCGCCAGCAGCTTCTACCCCGAAACCCCCTACGAGCAGTACTTC. It codes for CASSFYPETPYEQYF.

This chain joins TRBV19 and TRBJ1-3, with TRBD1 as a possible D gene (6 bases). This CDR3 contains 15 residues. V lost 2 bases and J 0 bases, leaving 8 bases between the germline ends. Per germline, CDR1 LNHDA and CDR2 SQIVND (reference sequence). CDR3 nucleotides: TGTGCCAGTAGTATAACAGGGATCTCTGGAAACACCATATATTTT. This gives the protein CASSITGISGNTIYF.

The chain carries TRBV27 and TRBJ1-1; D is unclear. Germline V gene data show CDR1 as MNHEY and CDR2 as SMNVEV (reference sequence). This CDR3 has 13 residues. V lost 3 bases and J 1 base, leaving 6 bases between the germline ends. This CDR3 is CASSFEGNTEAFF. In DNA form, the CDR3 reads TGTGCCAGCAGTTTTGAGGGGAACACTGAAGCTTTCTTT.